Included here is one T cell receptor (beta chain) sequence, with context. What it binds is not known. This specimen belongs to a study of T cells after yellow fever vaccination. Background on the study: In the case of low-cell-number fractions, SMART-Seq v4 Ultra Low Input was used for preparation. Overall study findings and caveats: Booster samples showed a return of most primary-vaccination clones (around 96% CD4, around 85% CD8). Some clonotypes were seen in both the CD4 and the CD8 compartments. These made up a small share and likely arose from convergent recombination.

Conversion of TCR transcripts into cDNA relied on 5'RACE template switching, which added a universal primer site and UMIs. TCRdb re-derived calls from the 5' RACE reads in MiXCR, one entry per CDR3 protein. Found here are some 600,000 distinct CDR3 sequences, roughly an eighth of them singletons; the top ten hold about 15%. The CDR3 totals 18 residues. The germline V gene encodes CDR1 SGHDT and CDR2 YYEEEE. V lost 7 bases and J lost 5; bases outside the gene matches: 15. The sequencing used PBMCs, collected on the day of the yellow fever booster vaccination. The chain recombines TRBV5-6 with TRBJ2-2, with 12 bases lining up with TRBD1. This clonotype was sampled from a man in his thirties or forties who received the YFV17D yellow fever vaccine. The CDR3 bases are TGTGCCAGCGCAGAATGGGGACAGGGGGCTCCGGGGACCGGGGAGCTGTTTTTT. Translated, it gives CASAEWGQGAPGTGELFF.